What follows are 7 T cell receptor beta chains derived from one specimen sequenced in a study of T-cell memory formation after mild COVID-19. TCRdb independently ran MiXCR on the 5' RACE reads; one entry per CDR3 protein. The data show roughly 580,000 distinct CDR3 sequences, more than 15% seen once. The sequenced material came from PBMCs or a T cell subset sorted from them (not recorded which). These receptors were obtained from an adult woman who had mild COVID-19 (a few samples of this study predate the infection). Cell type and time point are not known.

The V gene is TRBV7-8, the J gene TRBJ2-5, with a possible D match to TRBD1 (5 bases). The CDR3 has 16 amino acids. Germline CDR1 is SGHVS and CDR2 is FQNEAQ. Trimming shortened V by 5 bases and J by 2 bases, and 18 bases separated the two germline ends. In DNA form, the CDR3 reads TGTGCCAGCAGCCATTACCTTGGCAGGGCGCAAGAGACCCAGTACTTC. Its translation is CASSHYLGRAQETQYF.

This clonotype was found a few times. This rearrangement joins TRBV12-3 or TRBV12-4 to TRBJ1-6; 8 nucleotides align to TRBD1. CDR3 size: 15 residues. With 6 bases clipped from V and 3 bases from J, the junction kept 4 bases outside the gene matches. CDR3 in DNA: TGTGCCAGCAGCCGGACAGGGAACTATAATTCACCCCTCCACTTT. It is translated as CASSRTGNYNSPLHF.

The genes are TRBV6-2 or TRBV6-3 and TRBJ1-1; D gene uncertain. Germline V gene sequence: CDR1 MNHEY, CDR2 SVGEGT. V gave up 2 bases and J gave up 3 bases, with 4 bases separating them. The length of the CDR3 is 12 residues. The CDR3: CASSYGYTEAFF. The CDR3 DNA reads TGTGCCAGCAGTTACGGGTACACTGAAGCTTTCTTT.

In this sample, this clonotype turned up a few times. V usage is TRBV10-3 and J usage is TRBJ2-5; 9 bases are shared with TRBD1. Per the germline V gene, CDR1 is ENHRY and CDR2 is SYGVKD. Unmatched junction bases numbered 4, after V lost 7 bases and J lost 4 bases. The CDR3 contains 13 residues. In DNA, the CDR3 is TGTGCCATCAAGGGACAGGGAATAGAGACCCAGTACTTC. The encoded protein is CAIKGQGIETQYF.

The table lists this clonotype with many counts. This chain joins TRBV7-3 and TRBJ2-1, with 7 bases that match TRBD1. The CDR3 runs 15 residues. Germline lookup yields CDR1 SGHTA and CDR2 FQGTGA. Trimming removed 4 bases from V and 7 bases from J; junction bases left unmatched: 10. The CDR3 DNA reads as TGTGCCAGCAGCTCACAGGGGTTGGCTACAAATGAGCAGTTCTTC. Translating it yields CASSSQGLATNEQFF.

This clonotype was detected only a few times. The V gene is TRBV12-3 or TRBV12-4, the J gene TRBJ1-5, with TRBD1 as a possible D gene (6 bases). This CDR3 region has 14 residues. Trimming shortened V by 4 bases and J by 6 bases, and 13 bases separated the two germline ends. CDR3 loop: CASSSQGFIQPQHF. The CDR3, as DNA: TGTGCCAGCAGTTCGCAGGGGTTTATTCAGCCCCAGCATTTT.

The chain links TRBV12-5 to TRBJ2-7; D unclear. The CDR3 spans 12 residues. V shed 7 bases and J shed 4 bases, with 11 bases lying between them. Germline CDR1 is LGHNT and CDR2 is FRNRAP. The CDR3 spells CASAKDGYEQYF. The CDR3 DNA follows: TGTGCTAGTGCTAAGGACGGGTACGAGCAGTACTTC.